This TCR beta chain was captured in a study of beta chain features in type 1 diabetes. Broader study findings: Shorter TCRB CDR3s, moderately but significantly so, marked every one of the four CD4+ subsets in Type 1 diabetes patients.

Markers CD45RO/CCR7/CD25/CD127/CD95/CD27 served to sort CD4+ naive, central memory, regulatory and stem cell-like memory cells. Expressed TCRB transcripts were sequenced after all isolated RNA was converted to cDNA. Only in-frame clones appear in the TCRdb table, and some are missing; sequencing was by immunoSEQ multiplex PCR. The data contain 300,000 to 450,000 clones, around a tenth of them seen just once; the ten biggest clones take up approximately 0.55%. This clone was seen a handful of times. Its antigen is unknown. Trimming cost V 4 bases and J 8 bases; bases outside gene matches: 12. This CDR3 contains 15 residues. CDR1 and CDR2 from the germline V gene are SGHRS and YFSETQ.

The V gene is TRBV5-1, the J gene TRBJ2-4; 7 nucleotides line up with TRBD1. Specimen: central memory CD4+ T cells from blood. The receptor was derived from a man under 40 with type 1 diabetes. Here the CDR3 reads CASSPGDSLGDIQYF. The CDR3 bases are TGCGCCAGCAGCCCTGGGGACAGTTTGGGGGACATTCAGTACTTC.